These 30 T cell receptor beta chains were all obtained from the same sample, sequenced in a study of T cell clonotyping in hematopoietic cell transplantation. Only in-frame clones appear in the TCRdb table, and some are missing; sequencing was by immunoSEQ multiplex PCR. The sample contains some 30,000 clones, 90% to 96% of which appear only once. The sequencing sample was made of peripheral blood mononuclear cells. The origin of the receptors is a man aged 45-65 years in good health. Some clones in this sample may be carry-over from other donors' samples.

The rearrangement links TRBV28 to TRBJ1-6; no definite D call. Trimming removed 4 bases at V and 10 bases at J, with 11 bases between. The CDR3 extends over 13 amino acids. Germline CDR1 is MDHEN and CDR2 is SYDVKM. The CDR3 reads CASSSGSDSPLHF. In nucleotides, the CDR3 is TGTGCCAGCAGTTCGGGGTCGGACTCACCCCTCCACTTT.

The CDR3 nucleotides are TGTGCCAGCAGTGAATTTGGCGGAAACTATGGCTACACCTTC. This gives the protein CASSEFGGNYGYTF. The genes are TRBV25-1 and TRBJ1-2; D is undetermined. V shed 1 base and J shed 2 bases, with 8 bases lying between them. Germline-derived CDR1 and CDR2 are MGHDK and SYGVNS. CDR3 size: 14 residues.

V and J are TRBV5-1 and TRBJ2-5; 12 nucleotides match TRBD1. Trimming removed 0 bases from V and 5 bases from J; junction bases left unmatched: 8. The germline V gene has CDR1 SGHRS and CDR2 YFSETQ. The CDR3 totals 17 residues. The CDR3 region has the DNA TGCGCCAGCAGCTTGGCAGGGACAGGGGGCGGGTTGGAGACCCAGTACTTC. Amino acids: CASSLAGTGGGLETQYF.

This clone was seen just once. This chain links TRBV5-6 with TRBJ1-3; D ambiguous. Germline-derived CDR1 and CDR2 are SGHDT and YYEEEE. The CDR3 totals 14 residues. The V gene lost 4 bases and the J gene lost 0 bases, with 8 bases spanning the gap. This CDR3 reads CASSATYSGNTIYF. DNA of the CDR3: TGTGCCAGCAGCGCTACTTACTCTGGAAACACCATATATTTT. The whole variable domain, filled in from reference TRBV5-6 and TRBJ1-3, reads DAGVTQSPTHLIKTRGQQVTLRCSPKSGHDTVSWYQQALGQGPQFIFQYYEEEERQRGNFPDRFSGHQFPNYSSELNVNALLLGDSALYLCASSATYSGNTIYFGEGSWLTVV.

The V call is TRBV4-1, the J call TRBJ1-6; 7 bases line up with TRBD1. There are 15 residues in the CDR3. Per germline, CDR1 MGHRA and CDR2 YSYEKL. V was pared by 0 bases and J by 7 bases, with 3 bases of the junction left unmatched. The CDR3 protein is CASSQDGTVNSPLHF. Written as DNA, the CDR3 is TGCGCCAGCAGCCAAGACGGGACAGTAAATTCACCCCTCCACTTT.

The gene calls are TRBV6-5 and TRBJ1-2, with TRBD1 as a possible D gene (5 bases). CDR1 MNHEY and CDR2 SVGAGI come from the germline V gene. V lost 5 bases to trimming and J lost 4 bases, with 17 bases between them. The CDR3 spans 15 residues. CDR3 sequence reads: CASSPGWGEAYGYTF. The CDR3 region has the DNA TGTGCCAGCAGTCCCGGTTGGGGGGAGGCCTATGGCTACACCTTC.

The V and J genes are TRBV19 and TRBJ2-7; D is ambiguous. The V gene lost 3 bases and the J gene lost 3 bases, with 9 bases spanning the gap. This CDR3 spans 13 amino acids. Germline V gene data show CDR1 as LNHDA and CDR2 as SQIVND (reference sequence). The CDR3 region is CASSMVGIYEQYF. The CDR3 bases are TGTGCCAGTAGTATGGTCGGTATCTACGAGCAGTACTTC. Based on the CDR3 plus reference TRBV19 and TRBJ2-7, the full variable domain is DGGITQSPKYLFRKEGQNVTLSCEQNLNHDAMYWYRQDPGQGLRLIYYSQIVNDFQKGDIAEGYSVSREKKESFPLTVTSAQKNPTAFYLCASSMVGIYEQYFGPGTRLTVT.

V gene TRBV19 combines with J gene TRBJ1-6; D unclear. The V gene lost 7 bases and the J gene lost 6 bases, with 16 bases spanning the gap. CDR1 LNHDA and CDR2 SQIVND come from the germline V gene (reference sequence). CDR3 length equals 15 residues. The CDR3 sequence is CASNFDLVGNSPLHF. The CDR3 DNA is TGTGCCAGTAATTTTGACCTGGTTGGTAATTCACCCCTCCACTTT.

The J gene is TRBJ1-5, the V gene TRBV7-2; D is perhaps TRBD1 (6 bases). The germline V gene encodes CDR1 SGHTA and CDR2 FQGNSA. Trimming left V 4 bases short and J 2 bases short, with 12 bases between. The CDR3 is 15 residues long. CDR3 protein: CASSSMTGGNQPQHF. CDR3 nucleotides: TGTGCCAGCAGCTCGATGACAGGCGGCAATCAGCCCCAGCATTTT.

This chain connects TRBV7-2 to TRBJ2-7; TRBD1 might be the D (5 bases). The V gene's germline CDR1 is SGHTA and CDR2 FQGNSA. The CDR3 contains 13 residues. The germline V and J ends were trimmed by 5 bases and 1 base, with 9 bases remaining between them. The CDR3 protein is CASSAHRSYEQYF. The CDR3 nucleotides read TGTGCCAGCAGCGCCCACAGGTCCTACGAGCAGTACTTC.

CDR3 bases: TGTGCCAGCAGCCAAGATCTCTCGGGAACCGGGGAGCTGTTTTTT. It is translated as CASSQDLSGTGELFF. The V call is TRBV14, the J call TRBJ2-2; tentatively, D is TRBD2 (5 bases). Germline-derived CDR1 and CDR2 are SGHDN and FVKESK. Between the trimmed V and J ends, which lost 0 bases and 5 bases, there was a span of 10 bases. The length of the CDR3 is 15 residues.

The chain recombines TRBV6-5 with TRBJ2-2; D gene uncertain. This CDR3 comprises 16 residues. V was shortened by 2 bases and J by 0 bases, with 10 bases between the two germline ends. Germline values: CDR1 MNHEY, CDR2 SVGAGI. This CDR3 reads CASSYRRRTNTGELFF. The CDR3 coding sequence is TGTGCCAGCAGTTACCGGCGACGTACGAACACCGGGGAGCTGTTTTTT.

The CDR3 DNA reads TGTGCCAGCAGCCGGAGGGACAGACTTTACGAGCAGTACTTC. It yields the protein CASSRRDRLYEQYF. The rearrangement joins TRBV6-5 to TRBJ2-7; TRBD1 is a possible D gene (7 bases). CDR1 MNHEY and CDR2 SVGAGI come from the germline V gene. Trimming shortened V by 6 bases and J by 4 bases, and 16 bases separated the two germline ends. The CDR3 totals 14 residues.

With respect to this clone: Other DNA sequences in this specimen translate into the identical CDR3. V usage is TRBV29-1 and J usage is TRBJ1-1; a possible D gene is TRBD1 (5 bases). Germline values: CDR1 SQVTM, CDR2 ANQGSEA. The CDR3 contains 12 residues. V was cut by 3 bases and J by 3 bases, with 8 bases left in between. CDR3 amino acids: CSVDGGDTEAFF. The CDR3 bases are TGCAGCGTTGATGGGGGTGACACTGAAGCTTTCTTT.

V is TRBV4-3 and J is TRBJ1-2; the D is unclear. Trimming took 0 bases from V and 6 from J, leaving 8 bases between them. The CDR3 runs 13 residues. CDR1 LGHNA and CDR2 YSLEER come from the germline V gene. CDR3 nucleotide sequence: TGCGCCAGCAGCCAAGAGACCCTCGATGGCTACACCTTC. It encodes CASSQETLDGYTF.

The rearrangement links TRBV30 to TRBJ1-2, with D unclear. From germline, CDR1 is GTSNPN and CDR2 SVGIG (reference sequence). CDR3 length: 13 amino acids. Trimming left V 2 bases short and J 2 bases short, with 9 bases between. The CDR3 nucleotides read TGTGCCTGGAGTATGGGGATAAACTATGGCTACACCTTC. Translation gives CAWSMGINYGYTF.

The CDR3 sequence: CASSFSLSTDTQYF. The CDR3 bases are TGTGCCAGCAGTTTTAGCCTTAGCACAGATACGCAGTATTTT. V is TRBV28 and J is TRBJ2-3; D gene unclear. The CDR3 contains 14 residues. Germline V gene sequence: CDR1 MDHEN, CDR2 SYDVKM. The V end lost 3 bases, the J end lost 0 bases, and 7 bases lay between the germline ends.

V is TRBV19 and J is TRBJ2-2; 7 nucleotides align to TRBD1. Per germline, CDR1 LNHDA and CDR2 SQIVND (reference sequence). The CDR3 has 17 residues. V shed 2 bases and J 2 bases; nucleotides not matched to a gene: 8. CDR3: CASSIHGTGANTGELFF. DNA for the CDR3: TGTGCCAGTAGTATACATGGTACAGGGGCAAACACCGGGGAGCTGTTTTTT.

The V call is TRBV5-4, the J call TRBJ2-7; TRBD1 is a possible D gene (6 bases). Germline lookup yields CDR1 SGHNT and CDR2 YYREEE (reference sequence). V was shortened by 1 base and J by 2 bases, with 10 bases between the two germline ends. This CDR3 contains 14 residues. CDR3 protein: CASSLNRATYEQYF. The CDR3 DNA follows: TGTGCCAGCAGCTTGAACAGGGCTACCTACGAGCAGTACTTC.

This clone was seen a few times. The chain recombines TRBV19 with TRBJ1-1, with D unclear. V gave up 7 bases and J gave up 10 bases, with 19 bases separating them. The CDR3 runs 13 residues. Per the germline V gene, CDR1 is LNHDA and CDR2 is SQIVND (reference sequence). CDR3 coding DNA: TGTGCCAGTAAAATAGGACCTGGAGGGCGAGCTTTCTTT. It codes for CASKIGPGGRAFF.

This clone came up once. The chain joins TRBV30 to TRBJ1-1, with a possible D match to TRBD1 (6 bases). Looked up from germline, CDR1 is GTSNPN and CDR2 is SVGIG (reference sequence). Trimming took 0 bases from V and 3 from J, leaving 14 bases between them. This CDR3 is 15 amino acids long. Here the CDR3 reads CAWSVLGGYDTEAFF. The CDR3 DNA reads TGTGCCTGGAGTGTACTAGGGGGGTATGACACTGAAGCTTTCTTT.

This chain uses TRBV4-1 with TRBJ1-6, with D perhaps TRBD1 (6 bases). Trimming took 4 bases from V and 4 from J, leaving 17 bases between them. This CDR3 contains 17 residues. Germline assignment: CDR1 MGHRA and CDR2 YSYEKL. DNA for the CDR3: TGCGCCAGCAGCCTAGGGGCAGGGGCGGGATATAATTCACCCCTCCACTTT. This codes for CASSLGAGAGYNSPLHF.

This chain uses TRBV10-3 with TRBJ1-3; no reliable D call. There are 14 residues in the CDR3. V was trimmed by 4 bases and J by 6 bases, leaving 13 bases between them. The germline CDR1 and CDR2 sequences are ENHRY and SYGVKD. CDR3 nucleotides: TGTGCCATCAGTGGACCCACTCTCGCAAACACCATATATTTT. Translating gives CAISGPTLANTIYF.

This chain joins TRBV30 and TRBJ1-6, with TRBD1 matching 8 bases. V was clipped by 2 bases and J by 4 bases; unmatched bases: 10. CDR3 length: 17 amino acids. Germline V gene data show CDR1 as GTSNPN and CDR2 as SVGIG (reference sequence). The DNA for the CDR3 is TGTGCCTGGAGTAGTTCAAGTCAGGGGGCTTATAATTCACCCCTCCACTTT. Its translation is CAWSSSSQGAYNSPLHF.

The chain uses TRBV30 and TRBJ2-1, with 13 nucleotides matching TRBD2. This CDR3 spans 16 amino acids. Per germline, CDR1 GTSNPN and CDR2 SVGIG (reference sequence). J gave up 5 bases and V 1 base, and 5 bases lay outside the gene matches. This CDR3 is CAWSATGLAGNNEQFF. Written as DNA, the CDR3 is TGTGCCTGGAGTGCTACGGGACTAGCGGGAAACAATGAGCAGTTCTTC.

The V gene is TRBV30, the J gene TRBJ1-3, with D hard to call. Germline V lookup: CDR1 GTSNPN, CDR2 SVGIG (reference sequence). This CDR3 contains 13 residues. V gave up 5 bases and J gave up 4 bases, with 12 bases separating them. CDR3 residues: CAWGYSNGNTIYF. CDR3 in DNA: TGTGCCTGGGGCTATTCGAACGGAAACACCATATATTTT.

This chain connects TRBV30 to TRBJ1-6, with TRBD1 as a possible D gene (5 bases). Trimming cost V 2 bases and J 7 bases, with 12 bases left between them. Germline V lookup: CDR1 GTSNPN, CDR2 SVGIG (reference sequence). The CDR3 totals 14 residues. The CDR3 DNA follows: TGTGCCTGGAGTTGGGGACGGGAAAATTCACCCCTCCACTTT. Translated: CAWSWGRENSPLHF.

The chain combines TRBV5-1 with TRBJ2-1; D is possibly TRBD2 (6 bases). Germline loops: CDR1 SGHRS, CDR2 YFSETQ. The CDR3 totals 15 residues. V shed 1 base and J shed 7 bases, with 15 bases lying between them. The CDR3 loop is CASSLNAGRRNEQFF. The CDR3 DNA is TGCGCCAGCAGCTTGAACGCAGGGAGGAGGAATGAGCAGTTCTTC.

The chain uses TRBV4-2 and TRBJ1-1; D not resolved. This CDR3 region has 16 residues. Per germline, CDR1 LGHNA and CDR2 YNFKEQ. The V end was cut by 0 bases, the J end by 2 bases, with 13 bases between. The CDR3 loop is CASSQDLRKANTEAFF. In DNA, the CDR3 is TGTGCCAGCAGCCAAGATCTACGGAAGGCCAACACTGAAGCTTTCTTT.

The J gene is TRBJ2-7, the V gene TRBV21-1; the D call TRBD1 from the table was never checked on the DNA. TRBV21-1 represents a pseudogene. The CDR3 is 15 residues long. CDR3 protein: CASSKTGTVSYEQYF. In DNA form, the CDR3 reads TGTGCCAGCAGCAAAACCGGGACAGTATCCTACGAGCAGTACTTC.